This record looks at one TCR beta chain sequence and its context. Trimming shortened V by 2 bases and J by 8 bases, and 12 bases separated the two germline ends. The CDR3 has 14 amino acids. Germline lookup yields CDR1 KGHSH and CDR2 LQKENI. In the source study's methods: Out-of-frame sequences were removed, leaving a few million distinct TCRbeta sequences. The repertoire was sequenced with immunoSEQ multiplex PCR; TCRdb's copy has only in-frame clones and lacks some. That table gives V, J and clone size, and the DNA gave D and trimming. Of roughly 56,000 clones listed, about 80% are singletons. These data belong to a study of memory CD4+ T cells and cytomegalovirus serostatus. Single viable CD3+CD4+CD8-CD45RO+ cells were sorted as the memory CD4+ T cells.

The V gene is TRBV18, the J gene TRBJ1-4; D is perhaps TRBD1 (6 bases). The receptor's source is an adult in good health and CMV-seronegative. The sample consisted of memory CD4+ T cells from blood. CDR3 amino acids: CASSPSRGDEKLFF. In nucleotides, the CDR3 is TGTGCCAGCTCACCAAGCAGGGGCGACGAAAAACTGTTTTTT.